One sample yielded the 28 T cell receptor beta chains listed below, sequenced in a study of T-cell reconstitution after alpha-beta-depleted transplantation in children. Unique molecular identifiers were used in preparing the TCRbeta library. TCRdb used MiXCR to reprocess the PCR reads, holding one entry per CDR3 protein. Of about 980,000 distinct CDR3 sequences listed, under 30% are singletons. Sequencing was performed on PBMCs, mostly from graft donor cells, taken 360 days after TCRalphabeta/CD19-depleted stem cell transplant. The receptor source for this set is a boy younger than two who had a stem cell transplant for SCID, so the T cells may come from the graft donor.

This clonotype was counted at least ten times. CDR3 coding DNA: TGTGCCAGCAGCTTAGGGCCTCGAACCGGGGAGCTGTTTTTT. Translating it yields CASSLGPRTGELFF. The chain combines TRBV7-8 with TRBJ2-2; D gene uncertain. The V gene's germline CDR1 is SGHVS and CDR2 FQNEAQ. Trimming cost V 1 base and J 5 bases, with 8 bases left between them. There are 14 residues in the CDR3.

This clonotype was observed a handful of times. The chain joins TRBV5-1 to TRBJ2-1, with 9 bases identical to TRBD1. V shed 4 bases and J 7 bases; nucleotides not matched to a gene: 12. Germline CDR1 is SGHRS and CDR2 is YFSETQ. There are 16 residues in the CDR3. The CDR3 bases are TGCGCCAGCAGCGAGGACAGGGGTGGTGGGGAAAATGAGCAGTTCTTC. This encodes CASSEDRGGGENEQFF.

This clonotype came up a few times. Here the CDR3 DNA reads TGCGCCAGCAGCTTTGACAGGGTGGGGCATGAAGCTTTCTTT. Amino acid sequence: CASSFDRVGHEAFF. The chain joins TRBV5-1 to TRBJ1-1, with 7 positions matching TRBD1. The J segment lost 7 bases and the V segment lost 2 bases, leaving 8 bases of the junction unmatched. The CDR3 spans 14 residues. Germline loops: CDR1 SGHRS, CDR2 YFSETQ.

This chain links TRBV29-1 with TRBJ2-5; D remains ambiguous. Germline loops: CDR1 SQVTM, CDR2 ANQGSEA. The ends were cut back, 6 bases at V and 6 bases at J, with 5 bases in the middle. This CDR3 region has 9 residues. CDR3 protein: CSVGKTQYF. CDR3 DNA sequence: TGCAGCGTGGGGAAGACCCAGTACTTC.

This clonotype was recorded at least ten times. In DNA, the CDR3 is TGTGCCAGCAGTTTCGGCGGGGGGGACCACACCGGGGAGCTGTTTTTT. It codes for CASSFGGGDHTGELFF. This rearrangement joins TRBV27 to TRBJ2-2, with 9 bases aligning to TRBD2. V was clipped by 3 bases and J by 3 bases; unmatched bases: 5. The germline CDR1 and CDR2 sequences are MNHEY and SMNVEV (reference sequence). The CDR3 is 16 residues long.

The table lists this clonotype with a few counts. CDR3 nucleotide sequence: TGCAGTGCTAGTTTCGGCCCCGGCAAGCAGTACTTC. Its protein product is CSASFGPGKQYF. The gene calls are TRBV20-1 and TRBJ2-7; D call uncertain. Germline lookup yields CDR1 DFQATT and CDR2 SNEGSKA (reference sequence). Trimming removed 3 bases from V and 8 bases from J, with 14 bases in between. This CDR3 spans 12 amino acids.

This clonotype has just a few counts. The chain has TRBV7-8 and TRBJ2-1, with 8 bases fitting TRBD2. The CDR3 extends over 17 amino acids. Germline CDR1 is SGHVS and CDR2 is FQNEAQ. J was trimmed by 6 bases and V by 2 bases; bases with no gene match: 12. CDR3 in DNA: TGTGCCAGCAGCTTAATGATCCCCCCTAGCGGGCGCAATGAGCAGTTCTTC. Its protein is CASSLMIPPSGRNEQFF.

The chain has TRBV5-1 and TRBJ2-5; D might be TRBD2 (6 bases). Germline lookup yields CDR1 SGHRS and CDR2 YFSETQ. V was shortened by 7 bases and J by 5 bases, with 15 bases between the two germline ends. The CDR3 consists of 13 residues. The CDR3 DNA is TGCGCCAGCCACAGGAGGGGAGGTGAGACCCAGTACTTC. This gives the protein CASHRRGGETQYF.

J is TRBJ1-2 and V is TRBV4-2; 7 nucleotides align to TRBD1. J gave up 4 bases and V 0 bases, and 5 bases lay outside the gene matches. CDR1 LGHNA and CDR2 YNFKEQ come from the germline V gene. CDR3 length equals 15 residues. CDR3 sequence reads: CASSQDQGVFYGYTF. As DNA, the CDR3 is TGTGCCAGCAGCCAAGATCAGGGGGTATTCTATGGCTACACCTTC.

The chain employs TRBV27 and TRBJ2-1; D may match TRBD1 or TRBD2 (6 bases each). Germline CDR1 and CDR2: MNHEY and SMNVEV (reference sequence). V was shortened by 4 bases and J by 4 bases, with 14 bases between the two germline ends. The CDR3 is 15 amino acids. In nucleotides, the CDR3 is TGTGCCAGCAGTTCCGGGGGCTCCCTTTACAATGAGCAGTTCTTC. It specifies CASSSGGSLYNEQFF.

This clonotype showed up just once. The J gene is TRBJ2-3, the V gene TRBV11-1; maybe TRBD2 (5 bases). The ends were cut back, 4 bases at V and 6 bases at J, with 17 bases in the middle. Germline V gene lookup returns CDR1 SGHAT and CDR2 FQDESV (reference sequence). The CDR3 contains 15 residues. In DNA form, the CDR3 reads TGTGCCAGCAGCTCCTCAGTGGTACCGGGGGATACGCAGTATTTT. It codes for CASSSSVVPGDTQYF.

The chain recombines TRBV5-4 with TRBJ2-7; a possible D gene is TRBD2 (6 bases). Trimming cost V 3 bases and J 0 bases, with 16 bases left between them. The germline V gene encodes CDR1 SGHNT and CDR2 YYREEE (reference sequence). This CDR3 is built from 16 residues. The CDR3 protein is CASSWDLAASSYEQYF. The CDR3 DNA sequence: TGTGCCAGCAGCTGGGACTTAGCGGCCAGCTCCTACGAGCAGTACTTC.

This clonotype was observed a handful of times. CDR3 DNA sequence: TGTGCCAGCAGCGTAGGGTACTGGGGTAAGACAGATACGCAGTATTTT. The encoded protein is CASSVGYWGKTDTQYF. This chain links TRBV9 with TRBJ2-3, with unresolved D. Between the trimmed V and J ends, which lost 0 bases and 3 bases, there was a span of 14 bases. Germline assignment: CDR1 SGDLS and CDR2 YYNGEE. The CDR3 extends over 16 amino acids.

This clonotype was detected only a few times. The CDR3 spells CASSADSDRNTEAFF. The CDR3 DNA is TGTGCCAGCAGCGCTGACTCGGACAGGAACACTGAAGCTTTCTTT. This chain connects TRBV9 to TRBJ1-1; D may be TRBD1 (6 bases). Germline CDR1 and CDR2: SGDLS and YYNGEE. Trimming removed 3 bases from V and 1 base from J, with 13 bases in between. The CDR3 spans 15 residues.

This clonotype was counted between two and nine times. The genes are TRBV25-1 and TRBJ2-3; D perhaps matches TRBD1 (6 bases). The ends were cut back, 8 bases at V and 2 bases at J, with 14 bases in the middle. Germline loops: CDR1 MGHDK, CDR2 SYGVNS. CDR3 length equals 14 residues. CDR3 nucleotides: TGTGCCAGCGGACACAGGGCGAACACAGATACGCAGTATTTT. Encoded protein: CASGHRANTDTQYF. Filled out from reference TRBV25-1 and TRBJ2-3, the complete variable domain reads EADIYQTPRYLVIGTGKKITLECSQTMGHDKMYWYQQDPGMELHLIHYSYGVNSTEKGDLSSESTVSRIRTEHFPLTLESARPSHTSQYLCASGHRANTDTQYFGPGTRLTVL.

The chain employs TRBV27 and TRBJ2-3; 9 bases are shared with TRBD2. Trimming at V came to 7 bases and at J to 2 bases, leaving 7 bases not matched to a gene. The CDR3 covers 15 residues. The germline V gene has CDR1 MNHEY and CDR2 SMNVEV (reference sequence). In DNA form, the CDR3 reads TGTGCCAGCACCCAAGGACTAGCGATCACAGATACGCAGTATTTT. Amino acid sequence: CASTQGLAITDTQYF.

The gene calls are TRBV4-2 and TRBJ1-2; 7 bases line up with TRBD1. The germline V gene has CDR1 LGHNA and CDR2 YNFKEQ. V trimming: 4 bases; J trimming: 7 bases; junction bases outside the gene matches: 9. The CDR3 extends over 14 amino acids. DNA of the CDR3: TGTGCCAGCAGCCCACTGGAGGGGGCGGTTGGCTACACCTTC. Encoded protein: CASSPLEGAVGYTF.

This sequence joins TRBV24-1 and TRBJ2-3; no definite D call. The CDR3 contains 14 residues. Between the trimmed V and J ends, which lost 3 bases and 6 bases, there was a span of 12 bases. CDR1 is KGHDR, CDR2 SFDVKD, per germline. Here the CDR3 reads CATSDPAAVDTQYF. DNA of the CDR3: TGTGCCACCAGTGATCCCGCCGCGGTGGATACGCAGTATTTT.

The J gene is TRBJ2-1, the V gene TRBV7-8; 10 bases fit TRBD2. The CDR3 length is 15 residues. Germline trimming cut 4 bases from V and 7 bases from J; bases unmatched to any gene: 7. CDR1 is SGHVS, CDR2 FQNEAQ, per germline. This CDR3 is CASSYERGGPNEQFF. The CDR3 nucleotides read TGTGCCAGCAGCTACGAGCGGGGGGGCCCGAATGAGCAGTTCTTC.

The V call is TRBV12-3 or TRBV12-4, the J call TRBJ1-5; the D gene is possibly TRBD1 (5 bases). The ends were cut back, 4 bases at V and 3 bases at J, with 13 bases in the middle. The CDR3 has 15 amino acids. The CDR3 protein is CASSWDSIPNQPQHF. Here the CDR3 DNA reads TGTGCCAGCAGTTGGGACTCCATTCCCAATCAGCCCCAGCATTTT.

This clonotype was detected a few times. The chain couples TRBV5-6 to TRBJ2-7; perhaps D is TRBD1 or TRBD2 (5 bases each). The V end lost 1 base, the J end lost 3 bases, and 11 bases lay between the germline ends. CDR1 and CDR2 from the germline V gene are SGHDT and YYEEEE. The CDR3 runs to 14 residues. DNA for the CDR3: TGTGCCAGCAGCTTGTCCTTGGGGGACTACGAGCAGTACTTC. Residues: CASSLSLGDYEQYF.

The CDR3: CASSLPGAKGEQYF. The CDR3 DNA reads TGTGCCAGCTCACTCCCAGGGGCGAAGGGCGAGCAGTACTTC. The chain couples TRBV18 to TRBJ2-7; TRBD1 might be the D (6 bases). The CDR3 extends over 14 amino acids. Between the trimmed V and J ends, which lost 4 bases and 6 bases, there was a span of 16 bases. CDR1 and CDR2 from the germline V gene are KGHSH and LQKENI.

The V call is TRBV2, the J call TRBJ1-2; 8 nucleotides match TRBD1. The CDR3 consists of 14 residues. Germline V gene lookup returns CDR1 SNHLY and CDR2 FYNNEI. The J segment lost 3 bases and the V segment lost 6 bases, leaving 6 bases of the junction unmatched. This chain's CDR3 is CASRDRVSYYGYTF. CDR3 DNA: TGTGCCAGCAGGGACAGGGTTAGCTACTATGGCTACACCTTC.

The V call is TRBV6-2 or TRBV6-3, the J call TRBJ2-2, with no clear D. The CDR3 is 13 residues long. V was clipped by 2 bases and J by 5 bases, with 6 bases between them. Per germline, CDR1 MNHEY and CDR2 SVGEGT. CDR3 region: CASSYMRTGELFF. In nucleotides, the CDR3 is TGTGCCAGCAGTTACATGCGAACCGGGGAGCTGTTTTTT.

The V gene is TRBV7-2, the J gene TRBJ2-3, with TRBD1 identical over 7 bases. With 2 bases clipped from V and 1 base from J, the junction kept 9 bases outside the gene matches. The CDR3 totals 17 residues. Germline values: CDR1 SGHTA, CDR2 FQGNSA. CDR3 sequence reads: CASSLRGSGTGTDTQYF. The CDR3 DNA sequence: TGTGCCAGCAGCTTAAGGGGCTCCGGGACAGGCACAGATACGCAGTATTTT.

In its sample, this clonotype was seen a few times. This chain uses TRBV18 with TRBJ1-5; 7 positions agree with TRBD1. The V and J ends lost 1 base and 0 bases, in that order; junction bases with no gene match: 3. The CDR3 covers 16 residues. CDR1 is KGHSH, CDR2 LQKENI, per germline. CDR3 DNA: TGTGCCAGCTCACCACAGGGGGCCAGTAGCAATCAGCCCCAGCATTTT. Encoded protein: CASSPQGASSNQPQHF.

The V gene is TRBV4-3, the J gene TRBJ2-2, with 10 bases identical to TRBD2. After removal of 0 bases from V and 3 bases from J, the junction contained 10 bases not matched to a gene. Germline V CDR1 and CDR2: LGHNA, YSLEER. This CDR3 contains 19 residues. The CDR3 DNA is TGCGCCAGCAGCCAAGATCCCCCGGCTAGCGGGGGATACACCGGGGAGCTGTTTTTT. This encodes CASSQDPPASGGYTGELFF.

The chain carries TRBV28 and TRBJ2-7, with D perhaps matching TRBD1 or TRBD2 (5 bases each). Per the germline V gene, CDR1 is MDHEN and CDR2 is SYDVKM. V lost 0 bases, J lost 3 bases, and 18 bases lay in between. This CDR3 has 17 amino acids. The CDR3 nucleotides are TGTGCCAGCAGTTTATGGATGGGCCGAGGGGCGGACTACGAGCAGTACTTC. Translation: CASSLWMGRGADYEQYF.